This is a list of T cell receptor beta chains from one sample in a study of cytomegalovirus exposure and HLA in healthy donors. Using immunoSEQ multiplex PCR, the repertoire was profiled, and TCRdb retains in-frame clones only, with some absent. Of 150,000 to 200,000 clones in the sample, 60% to 80% were seen once. The sequenced sample consisted of PBMCs. These receptors were collected from a female donor in good health and CMV-seronegative. The CDR3 runs from the conserved cysteine through the conserved F or W. The D gene is left open where the match is weak.

V gene	D gene	J gene	CDR3 protein	CDR3 DNA
TRBV27	-	TRBJ2-7	CASSLGAPTYEQYF	TGTGCCAGCAGTCTAGGGGCCCCTACCTACGAGCAGTACTTC
TRBV9	TRBD2	TRBJ2-7	CASSVGSGGRYEQYF	TGTGCCAGCAGCGTAGGGAGCGGGGGTAGGTACGAGCAGTACTTC
TRBV28	-	TRBJ1-2	CASSRERGAYGYTF	TGTGCCAGCAGCCGGGAGAGGGGAGCCTATGGCTACACCTTC
TRBV27	TRBD2	TRBJ2-1	CASSDAAGDNEQFF	TGTGCCAGCAGTGACGCCGCGGGGGACAATGAGCAGTTCTTC
TRBV29-1	TRBD2	TRBJ2-7	CSVSGGTGGGSYEQYF	TGCAGCGTTAGCGGCGGGACCGGGGGGGGCTCCTACGAGCAGTACTTC
TRBV5-1	-	TRBJ2-5	CASSLDVRETQYF	TGCGCCAGCAGCTTGGATGTTCGGGAGACCCAGTACTTC
TRBV29-1	-	TRBJ2-1	CSAWAGSNEQFF	TGCAGCGCCTGGGCGGGATCGAATGAGCAGTTCTTC
TRBV6-1	TRBD1	TRBJ1-1	CASRRQGGNTEAFF	TGTGCCAGCAGACGACAGGGCGGGAACACTGAAGCTTTCTTT
TRBV5-1	-	TRBJ1-2	CASSKDSYYGYTF	TGCGCCAGCAGCAAGGACAGCTACTATGGCTACACCTTC
TRBV27	-	TRBJ2-7	CASSLRAPSSGGDNYEQYF	TGTGCCAGCAGTTTACGGGCGCCTAGCAGCGGCGGGGATAACTACGAGCAGTACTTC
TRBV29-1	TRBD1	TRBJ2-3	CSVELGTGKMADTQYF	TGCAGCGTTGAGCTAGGGACAGGGAAGATGGCAGATACGCAGTATTTT
TRBV2	TRBD1	TRBJ1-1	CATTGTGIMNTEAFF	TGTGCCACGACCGGGACAGGGATAATGAACACTGAAGCTTTCTTT
TRBV7-9	TRBD1	TRBJ1-3	CASSFSDRGSGNTIYF	TGTGCCAGCAGCTTCTCGGACAGGGGCTCTGGAAACACCATATATTTT